This T cell receptor (beta chain) originates from a study of cytomegalovirus exposure and HLA in healthy donors. The PCR employed 60 Vbeta primers together with 13 Jbeta primers. Libraries were prepared by immunoSEQ multiplex PCR; TCRdb keeps only in-frame clonotypes and omits some of them. The sample contains 99,000 or so clones, around 75% of which appear only once. Germline assignment: CDR1 GTSNPN and CDR2 SVGIG (reference sequence). Trimming cost V 5 bases and J 4 bases; bases outside gene matches: 7. The CDR3 sequence is 16 residues long. Whole-study results and caveats: Usually a TCR sequence was rare, but some public TCRs were found in many donors. Productive status was seen about 90% or about 30% of the time for most TCR beta V segments in an earlier analysis.

This clone has just a few counts. Antigen: not known. Sequenced: PBMCs. The source is a man aged 35 to 55 in good health and CMV-seronegative. The chain combines TRBV30 with TRBJ2-6; TRBD1 matches 11 bases. CDR3 DNA: TGTGCCTGGGCCGGGACAGGGGGGCGAGGGGCCAACGTCCTGACTTTC. Translating it yields CAWAGTGGRGANVLTF.